These T cell receptor beta chains were read from a single sample in a study of CXCR3-negative and CXCR3-positive naive CD8 T cells. TCRdb re-called the 5' RACE reads, yielding one record per CDR3 amino acid sequence without DNA. The sample features tens of thousands of distinct CDR3 sequences, with 1.5% in its top ten. Sample: naive CXCR3- CD8+ T cells from blood. The receptor set was obtained from a human donor in good health. Some clones in this sample may be carry-over from other donors' samples. Each CDR3 is given with its conserved first and last residue. Fields, in order: V gene, J gene, CDR3 length, CDR3 protein.

V gene: TRBV5-1
J gene: TRBJ2-7
CDR3 length: 16
CDR3 protein: CASSLGSGRGPYEQYF

V gene: TRBV6-1
J gene: TRBJ2-1
CDR3 length: 13
CDR3 protein: CASTEAPAYEQFF

V gene: TRBV3-1
J gene: TRBJ2-7
CDR3 length: 17
CDR3 protein: CASSQVGTGEWSYEQYF

V gene: TRBV28
J gene: TRBJ2-2
CDR3 length: 14
CDR3 protein: CASSDRETTGELFF

V gene: TRBV6-2/TRBV6-3
J gene: TRBJ1-2
CDR3 length: 12
CDR3 protein: CASSYSSGTYTF

V gene: TRBV7-8
J gene: TRBJ2-1
CDR3 length: 14
CDR3 protein: CASSLGLRVNEQFF

V gene: TRBV5-8
J gene: TRBJ2-5
CDR3 length: 14
CDR3 protein: CASSTTSGEETQYF

V gene: TRBV28
J gene: TRBJ2-2
CDR3 length: 14
CDR3 protein: CASSPGGAGGELFF

V gene: TRBV6-6
J gene: TRBJ2-1
CDR3 length: 12
CDR3 protein: CASRGGVNEQFF

V gene: TRBV4-1
J gene: TRBJ2-4
CDR3 length: 14
CDR3 protein: CASSSSGPKNIQYF

V gene: TRBV29-1
J gene: TRBJ1-6
CDR3 length: 15
CDR3 protein: CSVQTAGTDNSPLHF

V gene: TRBV29-1
J gene: TRBJ1-2
CDR3 length: 11
CDR3 protein: CSAPAGGGYTF

V gene: TRBV7-3
J gene: TRBJ2-5
CDR3 length: 15
CDR3 protein: CATNRSIDDQETQYF

V gene: TRBV20-1
J gene: TRBJ2-1
CDR3 length: 15
CDR3 protein: CSARDITGGEHEQFF

V gene: TRBV4-2
J gene: TRBJ2-7
CDR3 length: 13
CDR3 protein: CASSPRRTYEQYF

V gene: TRBV29-1
J gene: TRBJ2-7
CDR3 length: 14
CDR3 protein: CSVEGGEESYEQYF

V gene: TRBV5-1
J gene: TRBJ2-1
CDR3 length: 13
CDR3 protein: CASSPSVASLEFF

V gene: TRBV20-1
J gene: TRBJ2-7
CDR3 length: 15
CDR3 protein: CSAPRWGGRMDEQYF

V gene: TRBV4-2
J gene: TRBJ1-2
CDR3 length: 16
CDR3 protein: CASSQEDGGSNYGYTF